A selection of T cell receptor beta chains follows, all from one sample in a study of T cells after yellow fever vaccination. From the 5' RACE reads, TCRdb called clonotypes with MiXCR, one entry per CDR3 protein. The table includes hundreds of thousands of distinct CDR3 sequences, 10% to 15% detected once. Source: PBMCs, taken on the day of the yellow fever booster vaccination. The receptors stem from a man in his thirties or forties who received the YFV17D yellow fever vaccine. The CDR3 runs from the conserved cysteine through the conserved F or W. The order of the fields is D gene, J gene, V gene, clone size, CDR3 protein, CDR3 DNA. The D gene is left open where the match is weak. The size field is filled for only some rows; it gives once, few, many or a size class.

>-|TRBJ1-1|TRBV5-1|few
CASSLEGQLNTEAFF
TGCGCCAGCAGCTTGGAGGGACAACTGAACACTGAAGCTTTCTTT
>-|TRBJ2-5|TRBV5-1|-
CASSRILGQETQYF
TGCGCCAGCAGCCGGATTCTAGGCCAAGAGACCCAGTACTTC
>TRBD2|TRBJ2-5|TRBV18|few
CASSPPQREAQETQYF
TGTGCCAGCTCACCACCGCAGCGGGAGGCCCAAGAGACCCAGTACTTC
>TRBD1|TRBJ1-2|TRBV12-3/TRBV12-4|few
CATHRGAGGYTF
TGTGCCACACACAGGGGGGCGGGTGGCTACACCTTC
>TRBD1|TRBJ1-6|TRBV5-1|few
CASSSGQGNRYNSPLHF
TGCGCCAGCAGCTCGGGACAGGGAAATCGCTATAATTCACCCCTCCACTTT
>TRBD1|TRBJ2-7|TRBV5-1|many
CASSSLRTGASYEQYF
TGCGCCAGCAGCTCCCTTAGGACAGGTGCTTCCTACGAGCAGTACTTC
>-|TRBJ2-3|TRBV20-1|-
CSARDGEEGTDTQYF
TGCAGTGCTAGAGACGGGGAAGAGGGCACAGATACGCAGTATTTT
>TRBD1|TRBJ2-5|TRBV5-1|-
CASSPNNPTGSLETQYF
TGCGCCAGCAGCCCCAACAACCCGACAGGGAGCCTAGAGACCCAGTACTTC
>-|TRBJ2-3|TRBV10-3|few
CAIEASEGDTQYF
TGTGCCATCGAGGCCTCGGAAGGAGATACGCAGTATTTT
>TRBD2|TRBJ2-5|TRBV20-1|few
CSAPLAGDLQETQYF
TGCAGTGCGCCACTAGCGGGGGACTTACAAGAGACCCAGTACTTC
>-|TRBJ2-7|TRBV6-2/TRBV6-3|few
CASSYWIRIYEQYF
TGTGCCAGCAGTTACTGGATCAGGATCTACGAGCAGTACTTC
>-|TRBJ2-2|TRBV7-3|-
CASSLGAGASTGELFF
TGTGCCAGCAGCTTAGGAGCAGGGGCCAGCACCGGGGAGCTGTTTTTT
>-|TRBJ1-1|TRBV6-2/TRBV6-3|-
CASSYLSGDTEAFF
TGTGCCAGCAGTTACCTGAGTGGGGACACTGAAGCTTTCTTT
>-|TRBJ2-2|TRBV14|-
CASSQVAGVVAGELFF
TGTGCCAGCAGCCAAGTCGCTGGGGTAGTGGCCGGGGAGCTGTTTTTT
>TRBD2|TRBJ2-7|TRBV12-3/TRBV12-4|few
CASSFSLAGFSYEQYF
TGTGCCAGCAGTTTTTCCCTAGCGGGATTTTCCTACGAGCAGTACTTC
>-|TRBJ2-5|TRBV20-1|few
CSAPRAGAFRLETQYF
TGCAGTGCCCCCCGGGCAGGGGCTTTTAGGTTAGAGACCCAGTACTTC
>-|TRBJ2-7|TRBV7-9|-
CASTGGGGSRSYEQYF
TGTGCCAGCACCGGTGGGGGCGGGAGTCGGTCCTACGAGCAGTACTTC
>-|TRBJ2-2|TRBV18|-
CASSQGQATNTGELFF
TGTGCCAGCTCACAGGGCCAGGCAACGAACACCGGGGAGCTGTTTTTT
>-|TRBJ2-3|TRBV21-1|-
CASSKEGKRPSTDTQYF
TGTGCCAGCAGCAAAGAGGGGAAAAGACCTAGCACAGATACGCAGTATTTT
>TRBD2|TRBJ2-3|TRBV20-1|-
CSARISGRALSTDTQYF
TGCAGTGCTAGAATTAGCGGGAGGGCCCTTAGCACAGATACGCAGTATTTT
>-|TRBJ2-7|TRBV10-3|-
CAISEYQFGEQYF
TGTGCCATCAGTGAGTATCAGTTCGGGGAGCAGTACTTC
>-|TRBJ1-3|TRBV27|-
CASSLWAGPGNTIYF
TGTGCCAGCAGTTTATGGGCGGGACCTGGAAACACCATATATTTT
>-|TRBJ1-4|TRBV6-5|-
CASSYFTPLRPNEKLFF
TGTGCCAGCAGTTACTTTACTCCCCTCCGCCCTAATGAAAAACTGTTTTTT
>TRBD1|TRBJ2-7|TRBV3-1|few
CASSHPDRDKYEQYF
TGTGCCAGCAGCCACCCGGACAGGGATAAATACGAGCAGTACTTC
>-|TRBJ2-2|TRBV5-5|-
CASSKADSHTGELFF
TGTGCCAGCAGCAAGGCCGACAGTCACACCGGGGAGCTGTTTTTT
>-|TRBJ2-5|TRBV7-9|-
CASSLVGGIRVTQYF
TGTGCCAGCAGCTTAGTTGGCGGGATTCGGGTGACCCAGTACTTC
>TRBD2|TRBJ2-7|TRBV14|-
CASRKSAGGPYEQYF
TGTGCCAGCAGGAAATCGGCGGGAGGGCCTTACGAGCAGTACTTC
>TRBD1|TRBJ1-6|TRBV20-1|few
CSALDRGEASYNSPLHF
TGCAGTGCTCTAGACAGGGGAGAGGCCTCCTATAATTCACCCCTCCACTTT
>-|TRBJ1-2|TRBV20-1|few
CSAWDGENNYGYTF
TGCAGTGCTTGGGACGGCGAAAACAACTATGGCTACACCTTC
>TRBD1|TRBJ1-1|TRBV15|many
CATSSSYRGTEAFF
TGTGCCACCAGCAGCTCCTACAGGGGCACTGAAGCTTTCTTT
>TRBD2|TRBJ2-7|TRBV20-1|few
CSARKYTSATYEQYF
TGCAGTGCTAGAAAATATACTAGCGCAACCTACGAGCAGTACTTC
>-|TRBJ1-1|TRBV21-1|few
CASSGRPGLLCGDTEAFF
TGTGCCAGCAGCGGCCGTCCGGGACTTTTGTGCGGGGACACTGAAGCTTTCTTT
>TRBD2|TRBJ2-2|TRBV12-5|few
CASGLGGSYTGELFF
TGTGCTAGTGGTTTGGGCGGGAGCTACACCGGGGAGCTGTTTTTT
>-|TRBJ2-3|TRBV5-1|few
CASSIDQPSDTQYF
TGCGCCAGCAGCATAGATCAACCCTCAGATACGCAGTATTTT
>-|TRBJ1-2|TRBV7-2|few
CASSLSADIYGYTF
TGTGCCAGCAGCTTATCGGCGGATATCTATGGCTACACCTTC
>TRBD1|TRBJ2-7|TRBV6-6|few
CASTGTAYEQYF
TGTGCCAGCACTGGGACAGCCTACGAGCAGTACTTC
>-|TRBJ1-3|TRBV20-1|few
CSARDSAGDASGNTIYF
TGCAGTGCTAGAGATTCGGCAGGGGATGCTTCTGGAAACACCATATATTTT
>-|TRBJ2-4|TRBV7-2|few
CASSLQALAKNIQYF
TGTGCCAGCAGCCTACAGGCTCTAGCCAAAAACATTCAGTACTTC
>TRBD1|TRBJ2-3|TRBV3-1|few
CASSSNRGAATDTQYF
TGTGCCAGCAGCTCAAACAGGGGAGCGGCTACAGATACGCAGTATTTT
>TRBD2|TRBJ2-2|TRBV10-3|-
CAISGSGLGSTGELFF
TGTGCCATCAGTGGATCGGGACTAGGAAGCACCGGGGAGCTGTTTTTT